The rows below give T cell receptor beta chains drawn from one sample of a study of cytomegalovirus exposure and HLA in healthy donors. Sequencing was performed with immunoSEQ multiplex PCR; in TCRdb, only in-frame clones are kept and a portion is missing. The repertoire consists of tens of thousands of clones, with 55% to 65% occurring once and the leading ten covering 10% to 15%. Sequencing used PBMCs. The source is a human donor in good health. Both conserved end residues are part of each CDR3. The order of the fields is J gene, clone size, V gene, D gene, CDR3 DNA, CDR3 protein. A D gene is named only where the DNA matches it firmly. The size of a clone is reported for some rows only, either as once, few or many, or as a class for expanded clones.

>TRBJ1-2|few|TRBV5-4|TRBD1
TGTGCCAGCAGCTGGGACAGGGGGTATGGCTACACCTTC
CASSWDRGYGYTF
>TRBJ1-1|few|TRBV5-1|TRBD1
TGCGCCAGCAGCTTTCAGGGGGCGGAGATGAACACTGAAGCTTTCTTT
CASSFQGAEMNTEAFF
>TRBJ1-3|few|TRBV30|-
TGTGCCTGGACAGGCCACCGCTCTGGAAACACCATATATTTT
CAWTGHRSGNTIYF
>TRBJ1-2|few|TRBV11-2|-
TGTGCCAGCAGCTTAATCGGTGCCTCCGGCTACACCTTC
CASSLIGASGYTF
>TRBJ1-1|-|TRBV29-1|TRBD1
TGCAGCGGGAGGGGGACAGGGTCCCTGGGGGCTTTCTTT
CSGRGTGSLGAFF
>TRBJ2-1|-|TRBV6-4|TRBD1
TGTGCCAGCAGGCGACCAGGGGGCAATGAGCAGTTCTTC
CASRRPGGNEQFF
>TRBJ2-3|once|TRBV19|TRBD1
TGTGCCAGTAGTATAGGTGGACAGGGGGTATATACGCAGTATTTT
CASSIGGQGVYTQYF
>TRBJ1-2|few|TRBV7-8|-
TGTGCCAGCAGCACAGGGTTTGGCTACACCTTC
CASSTGFGYTF
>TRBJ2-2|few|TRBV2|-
TGTGCCAGCAACTGGAACAGGGACACCGGGGAGCTGTTTTTT
CASNWNRDTGELFF
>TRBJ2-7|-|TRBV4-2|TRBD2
TGTGCCAGCAGCCAATCAGCGGGACTAGCGTCAGACGAGCAGTACTTC
CASSQSAGLASDEQYF
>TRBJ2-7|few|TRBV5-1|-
TGCGCCAGCTCCCTAGGGGCCGAGCAGTACTTC
CASSLGAEQYF
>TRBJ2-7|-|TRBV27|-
TGTGCCAGCAGTCTCGGGGGAAGCTCCTACGAGCAGTACTTC
CASSLGGSSYEQYF
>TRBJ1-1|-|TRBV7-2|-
TGTGCCAGCAGCGCCCGTGGAGGGGATGTCGCTTTCTTT
CASSARGGDVAFF
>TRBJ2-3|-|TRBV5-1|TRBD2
TGCGCCAGCAGCTTTATTTGGCGGGGGGGCAAAAAAGATACGCAGTATTTT
CASSFIWRGGKKDTQYF
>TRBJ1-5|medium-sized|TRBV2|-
TGTGCCAGCAGTGATGAGTTACGGTCCCTTAATCAGCCCCAGCATTTT
CASSDELRSLNQPQHF
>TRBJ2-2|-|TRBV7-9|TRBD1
TGTGCCAGCAGCCTGGACAGGCGGACCGGGGAGCTGTTTTTT
CASSLDRRTGELFF
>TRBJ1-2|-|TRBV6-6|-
TGTGCCAGCACCAACCCAGCTAACTATGGCTACACCTTC
CASTNPANYGYTF
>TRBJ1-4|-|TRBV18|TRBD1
TGTGCCAGCTCATCGACAGGGGTTAATGAAAAACTGTTTTTT
CASSSTGVNEKLFF
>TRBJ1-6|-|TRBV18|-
TGTGCCAGCTCCCCTGGACTCGATTCACCCCTCCACTTT
CASSPGLDSPLHF
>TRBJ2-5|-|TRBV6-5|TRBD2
TGTGCCAGCAGTCTTAGCGGGCGGGAGACCCAGTACTTC
CASSLSGRETQYF
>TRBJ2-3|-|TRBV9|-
TGTGCCAGCAGCGTAGGCCCGGCTAGCGCAATCACAGATACGCAGTATTTT
CASSVGPASAITDTQYF
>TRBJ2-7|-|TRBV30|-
TGTGCCTGGGGCTGGCGGAGATCCTACGAGCAGTACTTC
CAWGWRRSYEQYF
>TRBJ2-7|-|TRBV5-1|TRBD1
TGCGCCAGCAGTTTGACAGGGGCGGTTGAGCAGTACTTC
CASSLTGAVEQYF
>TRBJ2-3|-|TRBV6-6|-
TGTGCCAGCAGTGACAAGTATTTT
CASSDKYF
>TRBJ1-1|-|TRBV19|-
TGTGCCAGTAGTATCCTGTTGAACACTGAAGCTTTCTTT
CASSILLNTEAFF
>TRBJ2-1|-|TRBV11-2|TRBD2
TGTGCCAGCAGCTTAGATGGACTAGCGGGGGCTTTTAATGAGCAGTTCTTC
CASSLDGLAGAFNEQFF
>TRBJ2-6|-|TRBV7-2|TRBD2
TGTGCCAGCAGCGCGCCAGCGGGGGGGCCTGGGGCCAACGTCCTGACTTTC
CASSAPAGGPGANVLTF
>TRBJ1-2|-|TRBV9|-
TGTGCCAGCAGCGTAGAGAGCAGGGTTGGGTATGGCTACACCTTC
CASSVESRVGYGYTF
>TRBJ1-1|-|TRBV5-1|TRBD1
TGCGCCAGCAGCCACCCAGGACAGGCCCGCACTGAAGCTTTCTTT
CASSHPGQARTEAFF
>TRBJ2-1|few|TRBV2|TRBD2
TGTGCCAGCAGCCCTCAGGCGGGGGGGCCCAATGAGCAGTTCTTC
CASSPQAGGPNEQFF
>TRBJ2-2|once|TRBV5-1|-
TGCGCCAGTAGAGTCGACCGGGGCACCGGGGAGCTGTTTTTT
CASRVDRGTGELFF
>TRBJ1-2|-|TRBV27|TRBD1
TGTGCCAGCAGGCGCACGGGACAGAACGGTGGCTACACCTTC
CASRRTGQNGGYTF
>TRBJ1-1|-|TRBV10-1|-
TGCGCCAGCAGTGAAAGGGGTGATGGGAACACTGAAGCTTTCTTT
CASSERGDGNTEAFF
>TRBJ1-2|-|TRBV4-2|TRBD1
TGTGCCAGCAGCCCGGGACAGACCTATGGCTACACCTTC
CASSPGQTYGYTF
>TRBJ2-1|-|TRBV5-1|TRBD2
TGCGCCAGCAGCTGGGCTCCGGGGCGGGGGGGCGCGGAGCAGTTCTTC
CASSWAPGRGGAEQFF
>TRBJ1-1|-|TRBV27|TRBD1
TGTGCCAGCAGTTTCAAACACGTCACCGGGACAGCGAACACTGAAGCCTTCTTT
CASSFKHVTGTANTEAFF
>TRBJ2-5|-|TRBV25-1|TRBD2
TGTGCCAGCAGTGATCCAGCGGGGCTGCAAGAGACCCAGTACTTC
CASSDPAGLQETQYF